This TCR beta chain emerged from a study of blood T cell repertoires in COVID-19. Study-wide context: The United States, Italy and Spain provided the acute and convalescent COVID-19 samples.

The V gene lost 7 bases and the J gene lost 7 bases, with 11 bases spanning the gap. Germline V CDR1 and CDR2: MDHEN, SYDVKM. CDR3 length: 11 residues. Per the study methods: Amplification of reference gene primers provided the estimated nucleated cell counts. Sequenced by immunoSEQ multiplex PCR; TCRdb stores in-frame clones only, minus some. V and J calls and clone size are those listed in that table; D and trimming were worked out from the DNA. The table records 470,000 or so clones, 70% to 90% of them present only once. Sequencing was performed on peripheral blood. The receptor was isolated from a human donor in a cohort sampled during active COVID-19. The chain has TRBV28 and TRBJ2-7, with unresolved D. CDR3 DNA: TGTGCCAGCATGGAAGCGTGGGAGCAGTACTTC. Translation gives CASMEAWEQYF.